The 9 T cell receptor beta chains presented below share a single source sample, sequenced in a study of OX40 agonist ivuxolimab in advanced cancers. The protocol was immunoSEQ multiplex PCR, while the TCRdb copy is restricted to in-frame clones and leaves out a portion. Here the sample spans around 100,000 clones, less than 95% being singletons. The sequences come from CD4+ or CD8+ T cells sorted from blood, collected in a trial of the OX40 agonist ivuxolimab. The origin of the receptors is an adult with an advanced solid tumor such as melanoma, head and neck, liver or kidney cancer.

This chain links TRBV14 with TRBJ2-1; unclear D gene. With 3 bases removed from V and 2 bases from J, the gap between germline ends came to 14 bases. CDR1 and CDR2 (germline): SGHDN, FVKESK. The CDR3 sequence is 16 residues long. CDR3 coding DNA: TGTGCCAGCAGCCATTGGCGGACCAAGGCCTACAATGAGCAGTTCTTC. Translating it yields CASSHWRTKAYNEQFF.

V is TRBV28 and J is TRBJ1-5; TRBD1 is a possible D gene (6 bases). The CDR3 has 15 amino acids. Trimming shortened V by 6 bases and J by 2 bases, and 14 bases separated the two germline ends. CDR1 is MDHEN and CDR2 is SYDVKM in the germline V gene. CDR3 in amino acids: CASRPTGQGNQPQHF. The DNA of the CDR3 is TGTGCCAGCAGGCCCACAGGGCAGGGCAATCAGCCCCAGCATTTT.

The chain joins TRBV5-1 to TRBJ1-2, with 8 nucleotides matching TRBD1. Germline assignment: CDR1 SGHRS and CDR2 YFSETQ. Trimming took 5 bases from V and 6 from J; bases not matched to a gene: 6. CDR3 size: 13 residues. The CDR3 nucleotides are TGCGCCAGCAGAAGACAGGGGTCGGATGGCTACACCTTC. Translation: CASRRQGSDGYTF.

The chain carries TRBV9 and TRBJ2-7; no clear D. This CDR3 is built from 15 residues. The germline V and J ends were trimmed by 0 bases and 5 bases, with 15 bases remaining between them. Germline V gives CDR1 SGDLS, CDR2 YYNGEE. In DNA form, the CDR3 reads TGTGCCAGCAGCGTAGAGGCCTTCTCCACCAACGAGCAGTACTTC. This encodes CASSVEAFSTNEQYF.

The DNA of the CDR3 is TGCGCCAGCAGCCTTGCCCAGGGGCACGAGCAGTACTTC. Its protein product is CASSLAQGHEQYF. The chain is built from TRBV4-1 and TRBJ2-7, with D possibly being TRBD1 (6 bases). The germline V gene encodes CDR1 MGHRA and CDR2 YSYEKL. V was shortened by 4 bases and J by 5 bases, with 12 bases between the two germline ends. The CDR3 consists of 13 residues.

The chain has TRBV18 and TRBJ1-3, with D possibly matching TRBD1 (5 bases). Germline V gene data show CDR1 as KGHSH and CDR2 as LQKENI. V was cut by 3 bases and J by 5 bases, with 20 bases left in between. The length of the CDR3 is 17 residues. Here the CDR3 reads CASSPQGKDQVRNTIYF. The CDR3 coding sequence is TGTGCCAGCTCACCCCAGGGAAAAGACCAGGTTCGAAACACCATATATTTT.

The chain is built from TRBV7-2 and TRBJ2-5; no clear D. CDR1 and CDR2 from the germline V gene are SGHTA and FQGNSA. Trimming stripped 0 bases from V and 7 bases from J, with 9 bases between. This CDR3 is built from 13 residues. CDR3 coding DNA: TGTGCCAGCAGCTTAGCGGGTTTAGTGACCCAGTACTTC. Its translation: CASSLAGLVTQYF.

This chain uses TRBV5-4 with TRBJ2-1; D ambiguous. V shed 0 bases and J shed 6 bases, with 7 bases lying between them. This CDR3 is 13 amino acids long. Germline assignment: CDR1 SGHNT and CDR2 YYREEE (reference sequence). CDR3 in amino acids: CASSLAVGNEQFF. The CDR3 DNA reads as TGTGCCAGCAGCTTGGCCGTCGGCAATGAGCAGTTCTTC. Filled out from reference TRBV5-4 and TRBJ2-1, the complete variable domain reads ETGVTQSPTHLIKTRGQQVTLRCSSQSGHNTVSWYQQALGQGPQFIFQYYREEENGRGNFPPRFSGLQFPNYSSELNVNALELDDSALYLCASSLAVGNEQFFGPGTRLTVL.

The chain uses TRBV28 and TRBJ1-5; D perhaps matches TRBD1 (5 bases). CDR1 and CDR2 from the germline V gene are MDHEN and SYDVKM. V lost 6 bases, J lost 6 bases, and 9 bases lay in between. There are 12 residues in the CDR3. This chain's CDR3 is CASRDGGQPQHF. CDR3 DNA sequence: TGTGCCAGCAGGGATGGGGGTCAGCCCCAGCATTTT.